What follows describes a single T cell receptor (beta chain). The antigen is unknown. The CDR3 length is 14 residues. The V and J ends lost 7 bases and 7 bases respectively, with 17 bases between them. In germline, CDR1 is MNHNY, CDR2 SVGAGI (reference sequence). Ipilimumab CTLA-4 blockade and focal radiation were given to patients with chemo-refractory metastatic non-small-cell lung cancer. Sequencing used immunoSEQ multiplex PCR; TCRdb keeps in-frame clones, though not all of them. The repertoire holds about 50,000 clones, approximately 81% seen once, with around a quarter in the top ten. The data derive from a study of radiotherapy plus CTLA-4 blockade in lung cancer. Regarding the study as a whole: Response was reportedly best predicted by early blood T cell clone dynamics, with interferon-beta. An expansion of tumor-derived TCR clones occurred in blood after radiotherapy plus ipilimumab.

This clonotype was sampled from a human donor with non-small cell lung cancer whose response to radiotherapy plus ipilimumab could not be evaluated. V gene TRBV6-6 combines with J gene TRBJ1-5; a possible D gene is TRBD1 (6 bases). The material was peripheral blood, obtained from a patient treated with radiotherapy plus ipilimumab. The DNA of the CDR3 is TGTGCCAGCACCCCCGCGGTGGGGGCCCAGCCCCAGCATTTT. Encoded protein: CASTPAVGAQPQHF.